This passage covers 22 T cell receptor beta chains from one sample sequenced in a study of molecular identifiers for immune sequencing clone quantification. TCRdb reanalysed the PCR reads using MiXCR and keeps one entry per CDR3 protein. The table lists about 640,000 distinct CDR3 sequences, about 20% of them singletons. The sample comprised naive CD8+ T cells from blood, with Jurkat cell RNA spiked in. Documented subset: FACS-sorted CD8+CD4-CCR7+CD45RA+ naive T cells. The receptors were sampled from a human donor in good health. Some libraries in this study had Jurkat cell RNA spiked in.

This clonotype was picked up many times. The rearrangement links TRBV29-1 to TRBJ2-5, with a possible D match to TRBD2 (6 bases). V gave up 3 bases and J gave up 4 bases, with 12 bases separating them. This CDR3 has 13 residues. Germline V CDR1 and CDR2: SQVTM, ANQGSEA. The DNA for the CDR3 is TGCAGCGTTGATTTTGGGGAGGTAGAGACCCAGTACTTC. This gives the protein CSVDFGEVETQYF. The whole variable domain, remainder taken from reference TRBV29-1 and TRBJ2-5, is SAVISQKPSRDICQRGTSLTIQCQVDSQVTMMFWYRQQPGQSLTLIATANQGSEATYESGFVIDKFPISRPNLTFSTLTVSNMSPEDSSIYLCSVDFGEVETQYFGPGTRLLVL.

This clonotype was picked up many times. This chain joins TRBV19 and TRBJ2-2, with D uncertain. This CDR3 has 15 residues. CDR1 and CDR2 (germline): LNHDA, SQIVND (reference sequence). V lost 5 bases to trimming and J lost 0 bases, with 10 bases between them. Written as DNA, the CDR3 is TGTGCCAGTAGTTACGTGGCAACGAACACCGGGGAGCTGTTTTTT. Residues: CASSYVATNTGELFF.

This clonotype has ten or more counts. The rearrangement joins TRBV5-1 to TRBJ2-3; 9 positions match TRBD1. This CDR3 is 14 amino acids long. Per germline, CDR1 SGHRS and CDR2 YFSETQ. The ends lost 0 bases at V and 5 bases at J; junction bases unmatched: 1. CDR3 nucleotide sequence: TGCGCCAGCAGCTTGGGACAGGGGGAAGATACGCAGTATTTT. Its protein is CASSLGQGEDTQYF.

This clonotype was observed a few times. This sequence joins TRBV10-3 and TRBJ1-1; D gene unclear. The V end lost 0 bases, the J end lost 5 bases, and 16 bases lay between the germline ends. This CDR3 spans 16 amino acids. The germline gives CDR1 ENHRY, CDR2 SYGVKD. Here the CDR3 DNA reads TGTGCCATCAGTGAGTCGGGAGATAGCACGGGGACTGAAGCTTTCTTT. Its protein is CAISESGDSTGTEAFF.

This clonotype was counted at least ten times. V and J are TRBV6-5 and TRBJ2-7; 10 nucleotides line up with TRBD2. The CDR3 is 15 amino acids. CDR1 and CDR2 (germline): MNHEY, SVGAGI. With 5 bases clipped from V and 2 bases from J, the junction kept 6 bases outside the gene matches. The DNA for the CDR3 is TGTGCCAGCAGTGAGCTAGCGGGGGATGCCTACGAGCAGTACTTC. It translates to CASSELAGDAYEQYF.

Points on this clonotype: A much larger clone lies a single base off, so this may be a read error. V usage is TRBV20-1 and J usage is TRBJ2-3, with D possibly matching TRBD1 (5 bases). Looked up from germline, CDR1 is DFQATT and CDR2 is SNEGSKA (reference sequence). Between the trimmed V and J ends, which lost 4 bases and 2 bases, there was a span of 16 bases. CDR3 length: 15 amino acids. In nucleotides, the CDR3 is TGCAGTGCTACGACAGAGCAGCCAACCACAGATACGCAGTATTTT. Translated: CSATTEQPTTDTQYF.

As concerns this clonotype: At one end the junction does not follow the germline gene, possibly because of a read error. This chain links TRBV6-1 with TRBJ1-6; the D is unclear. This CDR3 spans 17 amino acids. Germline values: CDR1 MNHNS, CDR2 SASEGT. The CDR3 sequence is CACSEPTRPSPNSPLHF. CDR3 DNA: TGTGCCTGCAGCGAACCCACTCGACCTAGCCCTAATTCACCCCTCCACTTT.

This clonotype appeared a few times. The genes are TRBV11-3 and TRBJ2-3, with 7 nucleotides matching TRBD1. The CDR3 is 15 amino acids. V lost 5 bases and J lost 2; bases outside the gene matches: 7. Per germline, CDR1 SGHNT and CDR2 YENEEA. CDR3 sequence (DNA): TGTGCCAGCAGCCCCGGGACAGACTACACAGATACGCAGTATTTT. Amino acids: CASSPGTDYTDTQYF.

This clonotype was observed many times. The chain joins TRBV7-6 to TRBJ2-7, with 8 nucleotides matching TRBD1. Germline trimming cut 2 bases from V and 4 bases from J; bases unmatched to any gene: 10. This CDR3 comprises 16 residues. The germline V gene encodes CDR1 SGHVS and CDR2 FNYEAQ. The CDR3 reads CASSLTGQGEGYEQYF. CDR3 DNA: TGTGCCAGCAGCTTAACCGGACAGGGAGAGGGGTACGAGCAGTACTTC.

The DNA of the CDR3 is TGTGCCAGCAGCAGAAACTCCTACAATGAGCAGTTCTTC. As protein: CASSRNSYNEQFF. The chain recombines TRBV13 with TRBJ2-1, with D unresolved. The CDR3 totals 13 residues. In germline, CDR1 is PRHDT, CDR2 FYEKMQ (reference sequence). Deletions cut 5 bases from V and 0 bases from J, with 5 bases between.

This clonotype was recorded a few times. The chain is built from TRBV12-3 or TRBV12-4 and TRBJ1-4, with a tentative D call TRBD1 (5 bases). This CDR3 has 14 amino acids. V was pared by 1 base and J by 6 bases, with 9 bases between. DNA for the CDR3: TGTGCCAGCAGTTTAGGGGCAGGGTATGAAAAACTGTTTTTT. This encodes CASSLGAGYEKLFF.

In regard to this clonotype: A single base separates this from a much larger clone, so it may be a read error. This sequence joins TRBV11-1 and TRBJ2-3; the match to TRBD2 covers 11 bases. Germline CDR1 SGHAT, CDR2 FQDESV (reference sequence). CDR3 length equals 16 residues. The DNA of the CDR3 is TGTGCCGGCAGCCCCAGACTAGCGGGGTACGATGATACGCAGTATTTT. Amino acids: CAGSPRLAGYDDTQYF.

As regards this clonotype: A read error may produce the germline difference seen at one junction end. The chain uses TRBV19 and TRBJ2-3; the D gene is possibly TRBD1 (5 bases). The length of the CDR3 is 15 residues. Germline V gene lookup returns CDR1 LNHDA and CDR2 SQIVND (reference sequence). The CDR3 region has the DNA TGTGCCAGTAGTATAAGACTCCAAGGGGTCGATACGCGGTATTTT. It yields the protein CASSIRLQGVDTRYF.

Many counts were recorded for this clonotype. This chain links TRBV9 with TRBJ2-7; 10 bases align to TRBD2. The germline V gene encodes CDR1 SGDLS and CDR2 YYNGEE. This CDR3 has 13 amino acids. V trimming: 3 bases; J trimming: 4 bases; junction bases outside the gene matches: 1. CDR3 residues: CASSASGSYEQYF. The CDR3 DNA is TGTGCCAGCAGCGCTAGCGGGAGTTACGAGCAGTACTTC.

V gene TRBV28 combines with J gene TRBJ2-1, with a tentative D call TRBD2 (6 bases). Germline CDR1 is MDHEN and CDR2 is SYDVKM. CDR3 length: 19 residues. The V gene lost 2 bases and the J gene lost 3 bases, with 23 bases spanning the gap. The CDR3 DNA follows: TGTGCCAGCAGTTTACCTAACCCGGCTGTTAGCGGTCTCTACAATGAGCAGTTCTTC. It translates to CASSLPNPAVSGLYNEQFF.

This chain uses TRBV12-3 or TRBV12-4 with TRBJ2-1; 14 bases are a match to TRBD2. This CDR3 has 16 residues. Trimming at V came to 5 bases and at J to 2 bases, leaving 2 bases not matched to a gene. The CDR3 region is CASSTTSGRAYNEQFF. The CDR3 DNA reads TGTGCCAGCAGTACGACTAGCGGGAGGGCCTACAATGAGCAGTTCTTC.

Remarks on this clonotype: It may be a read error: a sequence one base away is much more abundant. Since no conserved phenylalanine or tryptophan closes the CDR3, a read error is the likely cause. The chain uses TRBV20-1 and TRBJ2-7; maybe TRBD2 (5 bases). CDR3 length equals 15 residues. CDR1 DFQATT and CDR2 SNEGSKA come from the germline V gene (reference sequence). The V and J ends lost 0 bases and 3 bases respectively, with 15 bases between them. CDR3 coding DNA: TGCAGTGCTAGAGATAGTATCGGGATATACTACGAGCAGTACCTC. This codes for CSARDSIGIYYEQYL.

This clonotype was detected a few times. The CDR3 is CASSFSSPGNYGYTF. The CDR3 region has the DNA TGTGCCAGCAGCTTCTCCTCACCGGGCAACTATGGCTACACCTTC. The chain joins TRBV13 to TRBJ1-2; D not resolved. The V end lost 3 bases, the J end lost 2 bases, and 13 bases lay between the germline ends. Germline CDR1 is PRHDT and CDR2 is FYEKMQ (reference sequence). The CDR3 loop spans 15 amino acids. Combining the CDR3 with reference TRBV13 and TRBJ1-2 gives the whole variable domain AAGVIQSPRHLIKEKRETATLKCYPIPRHDTVYWYQQGPGQDPQFLISFYEKMQSDKGSIPDRFSAQQFSDYHSELNMSSLELGDSALYFCASSFSSPGNYGYTFGSGTRLTVV.

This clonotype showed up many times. The CDR3, as DNA: TGCGCCAGCAGCCAAGAAGGGAAAGAGACCCAGTACTTC. Protein sequence: CASSQEGKETQYF. The chain combines TRBV4-3 with TRBJ2-5, with D hard to call. The CDR3 has 13 residues. Trimming removed 0 bases at V and 3 bases at J, with 5 bases between. Per the germline V gene, CDR1 is LGHNA and CDR2 is YSLEER.

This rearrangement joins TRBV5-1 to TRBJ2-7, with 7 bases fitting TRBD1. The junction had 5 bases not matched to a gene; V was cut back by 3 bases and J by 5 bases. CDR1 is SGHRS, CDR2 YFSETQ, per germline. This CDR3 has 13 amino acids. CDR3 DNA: TGCGCCAGCAGCTCGGGACAGAGCGACGAGCAGTACTTC. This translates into CASSSGQSDEQYF. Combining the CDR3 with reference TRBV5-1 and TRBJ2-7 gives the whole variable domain KAGVTQTPRYLIKTRGQQVTLSCSPISGHRSVSWYQQTPGQGLQFLFEYFSETQRNKGNFPGRFSGRQFSNSRSEMNVSTLELGDSALYLCASSSGQSDEQYFGPGTRLTVT.

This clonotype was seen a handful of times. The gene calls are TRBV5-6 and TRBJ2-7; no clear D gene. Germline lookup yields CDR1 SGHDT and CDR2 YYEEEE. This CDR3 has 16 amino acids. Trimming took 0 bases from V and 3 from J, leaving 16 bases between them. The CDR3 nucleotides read TGTGCCAGCAGCTTGGCCGTCAACTCTGAGCTCTACGAGCAGTACTTC. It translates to CASSLAVNSELYEQYF.

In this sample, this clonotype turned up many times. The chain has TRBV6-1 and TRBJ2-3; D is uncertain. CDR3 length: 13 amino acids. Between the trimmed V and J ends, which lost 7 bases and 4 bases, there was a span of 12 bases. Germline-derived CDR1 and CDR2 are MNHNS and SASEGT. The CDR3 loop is CASIPLISDTQYF. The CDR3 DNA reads TGTGCCAGCATACCGCTTATATCAGATACGCAGTATTTT.